This T cell receptor (beta chain) was identified in a study of cytomegalovirus exposure and HLA in healthy donors. Per germline, CDR1 LGHNA and CDR2 YSLEER. V lost 3 bases and J lost 4; bases outside the gene matches: 4. This CDR3 is 15 amino acids long. Comment on this clone: The antigen is unknown.

The PCR used 60 Vbeta and 13 Jbeta primers. Method: immunoSEQ multiplex PCR; TCRdb's copy keeps in-frame clones and lacks some. The table shows under 150,000 clones, with approximately 70% occurring only once. Points from the study as a whole: As confirmed in vitro, three CMV-associated chains were specific for CMV antigens. TCR beta V- and J-gene trimming, according to a later analysis, was linked to a missense DCLRE1C variant. From TCR beta sequences, most subjects' HLA-A and HLA-B alleles were reportedly predicted accurately.

The sample was PBMCs. This receptor was taken from a middle-aged woman in good health and CMV-seropositive. The chain joins TRBV4-3 to TRBJ2-3; 10 nucleotides line up with TRBD2. Here the CDR3 reads CASSQTLAGADTQYF. DNA of the CDR3: TGCGCCAGCAGCCAGACCCTAGCGGGAGCAGATACGCAGTATTTT.